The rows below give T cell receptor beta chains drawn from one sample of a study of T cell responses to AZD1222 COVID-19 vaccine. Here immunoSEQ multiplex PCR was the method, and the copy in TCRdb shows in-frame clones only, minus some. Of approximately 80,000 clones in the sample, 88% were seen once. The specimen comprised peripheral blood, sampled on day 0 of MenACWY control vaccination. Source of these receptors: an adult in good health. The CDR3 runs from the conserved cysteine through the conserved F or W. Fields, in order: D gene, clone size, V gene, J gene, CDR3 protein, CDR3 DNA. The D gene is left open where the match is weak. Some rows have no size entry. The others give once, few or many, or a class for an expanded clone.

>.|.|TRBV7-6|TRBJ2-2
CASSSAGQFGELFF
TGTGCCAGCAGCTCAGCTGGACAGTTCGGGGAGCTGTTTTTT
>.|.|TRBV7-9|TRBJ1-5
CASSSTGSNQPQHF
TGTGCCAGCAGCTCCACAGGGAGTAATCAGCCCCAGCATTTT
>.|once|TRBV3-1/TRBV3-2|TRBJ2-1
CASSQGGGTSEQFF
TGTGCCAGCAGCCAAGGGGGGGGCACCTCTGAGCAGTTCTTC
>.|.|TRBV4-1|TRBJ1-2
CASSQVPVNYGYTF
TGCGCCAGCAGCCAAGTACCGGTGAACTATGGCTACACCTTC
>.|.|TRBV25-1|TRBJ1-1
CASTRPGTTEAFF
TGTGCCAGCACCCGACCCGGGACTACTGAAGCTTTCTTT
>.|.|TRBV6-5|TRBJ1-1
CASSYQGKNTEAFF
TGTGCCAGCAGTTATCAGGGGAAGAACACTGAAGCTTTCTTT
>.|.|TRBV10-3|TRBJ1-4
CAISEGEGEKLFF
TGTGCCATCAGTGAGGGAGAAGGTGAAAAACTGTTTTTT
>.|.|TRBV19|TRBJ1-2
CASLHPNYGYTF
TGTGCCAGCCTGCATCCTAACTATGGCTACACCTTC
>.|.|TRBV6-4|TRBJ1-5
CASSENLGQPQHF
TGTGCCAGCAGTGAAAACCTAGGGCAGCCCCAGCATTTT
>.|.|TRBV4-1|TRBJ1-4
CASSQDQGNEKLFF
TGCGCCAGCAGCCAAGACCAGGGGAATGAAAAACTGTTTTTT
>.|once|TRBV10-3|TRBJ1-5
CAISDGSNQPQHF
TGTGCCATCTCCGACGGTAGCAATCAGCCCCAGCATTTT
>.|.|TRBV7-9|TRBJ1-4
CASSLPGSERGEKLFF
TGTGCCAGCAGCTTACCGGGATCGGAAAGGGGGGAAAAACTGTTTTTT
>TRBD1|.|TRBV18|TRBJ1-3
CASSPLGQGAFGNTIYF
TGTGCCAGCTCACCACTGGGACAGGGGGCTTTTGGAAACACCATATATTTT
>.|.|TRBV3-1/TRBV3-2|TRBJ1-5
CASSQAPYLQPQHF
TGTGCCAGCAGCCAAGCTCCGTACCTTCAGCCCCAGCATTTT
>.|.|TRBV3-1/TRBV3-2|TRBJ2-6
CASSQAPTGANVLTF
TGTGCCAGCAGCCAGGCGCCAACTGGGGCCAACGTCCTGACTTTC
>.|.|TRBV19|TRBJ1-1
CASSILGATTEAFF
TGTGCCAGTAGTATTTTAGGGGCGACCACTGAAGCTTTCTTT
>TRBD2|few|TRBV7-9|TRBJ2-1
CASSPTGLAGGFFGNEQFF
TGTGCCAGCAGTCCTACGGGACTAGCGGGGGGATTTTTTGGAAATGAGCAGTTCTTC
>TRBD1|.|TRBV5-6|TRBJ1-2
CASSFMDRMYGYTF
TGTGCCAGCAGCTTCATGGACAGGATGTATGGCTACACCTTC
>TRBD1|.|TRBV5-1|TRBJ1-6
CASTGTGLTDSPLHF
TGCGCCAGCACCGGGACAGGGCTAACGGATTCACCCCTCCACTTT
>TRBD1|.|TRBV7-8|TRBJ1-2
CASSTGVKVYGYTF
TGTGCCAGCAGCACAGGGGTTAAAGTGTATGGCTACACCTTC
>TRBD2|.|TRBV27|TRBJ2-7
CASSTSRGPGGSYEQYF
TGTGCCAGCAGTACAAGTCGCGGTCCGGGAGGCTCCTACGAGCAGTACTTC
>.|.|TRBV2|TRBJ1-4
CASRYLSNEKLFF
TGTGCCAGCAGATACCTATCTAATGAAAAACTGTTTTTT
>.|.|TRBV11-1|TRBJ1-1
CASSPQGTEAFF
TGTGCCAGCAGCCCACAGGGCACTGAAGCTTTCTTT
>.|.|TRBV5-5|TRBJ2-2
CASSLLLANTGELFF
TGTGCCAGCAGCTTGTTGCTTGCGAACACCGGGGAGCTGTTTTTT
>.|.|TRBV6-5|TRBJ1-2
CATQTAGTNYGYTF
TGTGCCACCCAGACCGCAGGGACTAACTATGGCTACACCTTC
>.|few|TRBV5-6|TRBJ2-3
CASSLKGTDTQYF
TGTGCCAGCAGCTTGAAGGGCACAGATACGCAGTATTTT
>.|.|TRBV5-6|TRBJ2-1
CASRAGLGHNEQFF
TGTGCCAGCAGGGCAGGCCTTGGTCACAATGAGCAGTTCTTC
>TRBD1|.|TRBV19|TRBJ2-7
CASSQGRGSEQYF
TGTGCCAGTAGTCAGGGCAGGGGGTCCGAGCAGTACTTC
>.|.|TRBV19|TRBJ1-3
CASTAGTVGNTIYF
TGTGCCAGTACCGCTGGGACCGTTGGAAACACCATATATTTT
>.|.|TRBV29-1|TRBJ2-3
CSVDHRDGTDTQYF
TGCAGCGTTGATCACAGGGACGGCACAGATACGCAGTATTTT